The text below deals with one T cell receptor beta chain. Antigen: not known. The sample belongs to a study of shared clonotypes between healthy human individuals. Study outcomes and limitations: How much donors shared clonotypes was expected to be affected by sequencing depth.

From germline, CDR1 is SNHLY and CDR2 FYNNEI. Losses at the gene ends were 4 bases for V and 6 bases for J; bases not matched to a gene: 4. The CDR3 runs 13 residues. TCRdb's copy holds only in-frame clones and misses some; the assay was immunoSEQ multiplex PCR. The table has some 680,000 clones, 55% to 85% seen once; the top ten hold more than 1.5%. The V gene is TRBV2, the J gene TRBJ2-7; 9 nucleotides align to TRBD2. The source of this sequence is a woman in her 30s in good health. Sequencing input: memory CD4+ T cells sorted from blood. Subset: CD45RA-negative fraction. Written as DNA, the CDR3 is TGTGCCAGCAGTGCTAGCGGGATGGGCGAGCAGTACTTC. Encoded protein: CASSASGMGEQYF. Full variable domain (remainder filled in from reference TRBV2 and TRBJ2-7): EPEVTQTPSHQVTQMGQEVILRCVPISNHLYFYWYRQILGQKVEFLVSFYNNEISEKSEIFDDQFSVERPDGSNFTLKIRSTKLEDSAMYFCASSASGMGEQYFGPGTRLTVT.